The source of this T cell receptor beta chain is a study of T cell responses to AZD1222 COVID-19 vaccine. Study results and limitations: Vaccine-associated CD4 TCRs spanned spike, dominant at 160-218 and 743-854.

The assay was immunoSEQ multiplex PCR, and TCRdb's table has in-frame clones only and misses some. The sample holds approximately 140,000 clones, roughly 92% seen once. As for this clone: Its antigen is not known.

V was trimmed by 7 bases and J by 11 bases, leaving 20 bases between them. The CDR3 spans 13 residues. Germline V gene lookup returns CDR1 SGHVS and CDR2 FQNEAQ. This chain uses TRBV7-8 with TRBJ1-1; TRBD1 is a possible D gene (5 bases). The TCR comes from an adult who received the AZD1222 COVID-19 vaccine. This specimen was peripheral blood, taken 28 days after the second AZD1222 dose. The CDR3 reads CASTPGRGSQAFF. The CDR3 DNA sequence: TGTGCCAGCACCCCAGGGAGAGGGAGTCAGGCTTTCTTT.